A selection of T cell receptor beta chains follows, all from one sample in a study of T cell responses to AZD1222 COVID-19 vaccine. Profiled with immunoSEQ multiplex PCR; TCRdb holds only in-frame clones, not every one. The sample yields more than 120,000 clones, 85% to 90% seen once. The specimen comprised peripheral blood, sampled 28 days after the second AZD1222 dose. These receptors came from an adult who received the AZD1222 COVID-19 vaccine. Each CDR3 is given with its conserved first and last residue. The order of the fields is clone size, V gene, J gene, D gene, CDR3 protein, CDR3 DNA. D genes are given only for firm matches. Clone size is given for some rows only: seen once, a few or many times, or a class if the clone is expanded.

clone_size: NA
v_call: TRBV5-1
j_call: TRBJ1-3
d_call: NA
cdr3_aa: CASSLVGGPLYSGNTIYF
cdr3_nt: TGCGCCAGCAGCTTGGTGGGGGGGCCCCTTTACTCTGGAAACACCATATATTTT

clone_size: NA
v_call: TRBV9
j_call: TRBJ1-3
d_call: NA
cdr3_aa: CASAGVGTGNTIYF
cdr3_nt: TGTGCCAGCGCTGGGGTGGGCACTGGAAACACCATATATTTT

clone_size: NA
v_call: TRBV6-5
j_call: TRBJ1-1
d_call: NA
cdr3_aa: CASGVGTEAFF
cdr3_nt: TGTGCCAGCGGGGTCGGGACTGAAGCTTTCTTT

clone_size: NA
v_call: TRBV5-4
j_call: TRBJ1-2
d_call: NA
cdr3_aa: CASSLELGVRDYGYTF
cdr3_nt: TGTGCCAGCAGCTTGGAGCTTGGGGTTCGGGACTATGGCTACACCTTC

clone_size: NA
v_call: TRBV28
j_call: TRBJ1-3
d_call: NA
cdr3_aa: CASSRDGGSGNTIYF
cdr3_nt: TGTGCCAGCAGTCGGGACGGTGGCTCTGGAAACACCATATATTTT

clone_size: once
v_call: TRBV7-2
j_call: TRBJ2-2
d_call: NA
cdr3_aa: CASMRLGAGGELFF
cdr3_nt: TGTGCCAGCATGCGGCTAGGGGCGGGCGGGGAGCTGTTTTTT

clone_size: NA
v_call: TRBV2
j_call: TRBJ1-3
d_call: TRBD1
cdr3_aa: CASKTGAGNTIYF
cdr3_nt: TGTGCCAGCAAGACAGGGGCGGGAAACACCATATATTTT

clone_size: NA
v_call: TRBV3-1/TRBV3-2
j_call: TRBJ1-3
d_call: NA
cdr3_aa: CASSEGAGNTIYF
cdr3_nt: TGTGCCAGCAGCGAAGGGGCTGGAAACACCATATATTTT

clone_size: NA
v_call: TRBV7-3
j_call: TRBJ1-1
d_call: NA
cdr3_aa: CASSLGRNTEAFF
cdr3_nt: TGTGCCAGCAGCTTGGGCCGAAACACTGAAGCTTTCTTT

clone_size: NA
v_call: TRBV19
j_call: TRBJ2-6
d_call: NA
cdr3_aa: CASSIDGHSGANVLTF
cdr3_nt: TGTGCCAGTAGTATAGATGGCCACTCTGGGGCCAACGTCCTGACTTTC

clone_size: NA
v_call: TRBV18
j_call: TRBJ1-1
d_call: NA
cdr3_aa: CASSPPVGQLNTEAFF
cdr3_nt: TGTGCCAGCTCACCACCGGTCGGACAGCTGAACACTGAAGCTTTCTTT

clone_size: NA
v_call: TRBV7-6
j_call: TRBJ1-1
d_call: NA
cdr3_aa: CASSSDSTAGTEAFF
cdr3_nt: TGTGCCAGCAGCTCAGATTCCACGGCGGGCACTGAAGCTTTCTTT

clone_size: NA
v_call: TRBV9
j_call: TRBJ1-4
d_call: TRBD1
cdr3_aa: CASSVGQGNEKLFF
cdr3_nt: TGTGCCAGCAGCGTGGGACAGGGCAATGAAAAACTGTTTTTT

clone_size: NA
v_call: TRBV5-1
j_call: TRBJ2-7
d_call: TRBD2
cdr3_aa: CASSPFGTSGSNSYEQYF
cdr3_nt: TGCGCCAGCAGCCCCTTTGGGACTAGCGGGAGCAATTCTTACGAGCAGTACTTC

clone_size: NA
v_call: TRBV5-4
j_call: TRBJ2-1
d_call: TRBD2
cdr3_aa: CASSWGLAGNNEQFF
cdr3_nt: TGTGCCAGCAGCTGGGGACTAGCGGGCAACAATGAGCAGTTCTTC

clone_size: NA
v_call: TRBV3-1/TRBV3-2
j_call: TRBJ2-7
d_call: TRBD2
cdr3_aa: CASSKGLAGTGEQYF
cdr3_nt: TGTGCCAGCAGCAAGGGACTAGCGGGAACGGGGGAGCAGTACTTC

clone_size: NA
v_call: TRBV7-2
j_call: TRBJ1-1
d_call: TRBD1
cdr3_aa: CASSLSTGDTEAFF
cdr3_nt: TGTGCCAGCAGCTTATCCACAGGGGACACTGAAGCTTTCTTT

clone_size: NA
v_call: TRBV30
j_call: TRBJ1-1
d_call: NA
cdr3_aa: CAWSLQQGPEAFF
cdr3_nt: TGTGCCTGGAGTCTGCAACAGGGCCCTGAAGCTTTCTTT

clone_size: NA
v_call: TRBV30
j_call: TRBJ1-1
d_call: NA
cdr3_aa: CAWSVGGWTEAFF
cdr3_nt: TGTGCCTGGAGTGTCGGGGGGTGGACTGAAGCTTTCTTT

clone_size: NA
v_call: TRBV7-9
j_call: TRBJ2-5
d_call: TRBD1
cdr3_aa: CASSLGDRGRGETQYF
cdr3_nt: TGTGCCAGCAGCTTAGGGGACAGGGGTCGGGGAGAGACCCAGTACTTC

clone_size: NA
v_call: TRBV7-8
j_call: TRBJ2-1
d_call: TRBD1
cdr3_aa: CASSFGGQGFDEQFF
cdr3_nt: TGTGCCAGCAGCTTCGGAGGACAGGGTTTCGATGAGCAGTTCTTC

clone_size: NA
v_call: TRBV24-1
j_call: TRBJ1-1
d_call: NA
cdr3_aa: CATSDNRFSRAFF
cdr3_nt: TGTGCCACCAGTGACAACAGGTTCTCCAGAGCTTTCTTT

clone_size: NA
v_call: TRBV5-4
j_call: TRBJ1-1
d_call: NA
cdr3_aa: CASKGMGNTEAFF
cdr3_nt: TGTGCCAGCAAAGGGATGGGGAACACTGAAGCTTTCTTT

clone_size: once
v_call: TRBV19
j_call: TRBJ2-7
d_call: NA
cdr3_aa: CASSIGGTSYEQYF
cdr3_nt: TGTGCCAGTAGTATAGGCGGGACTTCGTACGAGCAGTACTTC

clone_size: NA
v_call: TRBV3-1/TRBV3-2
j_call: TRBJ1-6
d_call: NA
cdr3_aa: CASSQVKDSPLHF
cdr3_nt: TGTGCCAGCAGCCAAGTAAAGGATTCACCCCTCCACTTT

clone_size: few
v_call: TRBV5-1
j_call: TRBJ2-3
d_call: TRBD1
cdr3_aa: CASSLGQGAVDTQYF
cdr3_nt: TGCGCCAGCAGCTTAGGGCAGGGGGCGGTGGATACGCAGTATTTT

clone_size: once
v_call: TRBV4-1
j_call: TRBJ1-2
d_call: TRBD1
cdr3_aa: CASSQAGQGWGYTF
cdr3_nt: TGCGCCAGCAGCCAGGCAGGACAGGGCTGGGGCTACACCTTC

clone_size: NA
v_call: TRBV11-2
j_call: TRBJ2-7
d_call: TRBD2
cdr3_aa: CASSSPGLADYEQYF
cdr3_nt: TGTGCCAGCAGCTCACCGGGACTAGCAGACTACGAGCAGTACTTC

clone_size: NA
v_call: TRBV28
j_call: TRBJ1-1
d_call: NA
cdr3_aa: CASSLGQKREAFF
cdr3_nt: TGTGCCAGCAGTTTAGGGCAGAAAAGAGAAGCTTTCTTT

clone_size: NA
v_call: TRBV27
j_call: TRBJ2-3
d_call: TRBD1
cdr3_aa: CASSPSGTGLNTQYF
cdr3_nt: TGTGCCAGCAGTCCCTCCGGGACAGGCCTAAATACGCAGTATTTT

clone_size: NA
v_call: TRBV28
j_call: TRBJ1-1
d_call: NA
cdr3_aa: CASSLIGLQNTEAFF
cdr3_nt: TGTGCCAGCAGTTTAATTGGACTACAGAACACTGAAGCTTTCTTT

clone_size: NA
v_call: TRBV19
j_call: TRBJ1-2
d_call: NA
cdr3_aa: CASSIERSNYGYTF
cdr3_nt: TGTGCCAGTAGTATAGAGCGCAGTAACTATGGCTACACCTTC

clone_size: NA
v_call: TRBV6-5
j_call: TRBJ1-2
d_call: NA
cdr3_aa: CASSSSGARGYTF
cdr3_nt: TGTGCCAGCAGTTCATCGGGGGCGCGTGGCTACACCTTC

clone_size: NA
v_call: TRBV2
j_call: TRBJ1-1
d_call: NA
cdr3_aa: CASSTPVTQNTEAFF
cdr3_nt: TGTGCCAGCAGCACACCGGTGACCCAGAACACTGAAGCTTTCTTT

clone_size: NA
v_call: TRBV28
j_call: TRBJ1-1
d_call: NA
cdr3_aa: CASSPRGLLNTEAFF
cdr3_nt: TGTGCCAGCAGTCCACGCGGGCTTCTGAACACTGAAGCTTTCTTT

clone_size: NA
v_call: TRBV3-1/TRBV3-2
j_call: TRBJ1-2
d_call: NA
cdr3_aa: CASSEPGTQRHYGYTF
cdr3_nt: TGTGCCAGCAGCGAGCCCGGGACACAAAGGCACTATGGCTACACCTTC

clone_size: NA
v_call: TRBV4-3
j_call: TRBJ1-2
d_call: NA
cdr3_aa: CASSQAGTQDYGYTF
cdr3_nt: TGCGCCAGCAGCCAGGCCGGGACACAGGACTATGGCTACACCTTC

clone_size: once
v_call: TRBV29-1
j_call: TRBJ1-6
d_call: NA
cdr3_aa: CSVVVTPNSPLHF
cdr3_nt: TGCAGCGTTGTTGTGACGCCGAATTCACCCCTCCACTTT

clone_size: few
v_call: TRBV6-1
j_call: TRBJ1-6
d_call: NA
cdr3_aa: CASSELGLGSPLHF
cdr3_nt: TGTGCCAGCAGTGAACTGGGGTTGGGTTCACCCCTCCACTTT

clone_size: NA
v_call: TRBV6-2/TRBV6-3
j_call: TRBJ2-7
d_call: NA
cdr3_aa: CASSQIVYEQYF
cdr3_nt: TGTGCCAGCAGTCAAATTGTCTACGAGCAGTACTTC

clone_size: NA
v_call: TRBV6-6
j_call: TRBJ1-2
d_call: NA
cdr3_aa: CASSYLQGIGGYTF
cdr3_nt: TGTGCCAGCAGTTACTTACAGGGTATTGGTGGCTACACCTTC

clone_size: NA
v_call: TRBV3-1/TRBV3-2
j_call: TRBJ1-6
d_call: NA
cdr3_aa: CASSQGGQGNSPLHF
cdr3_nt: TGTGCCAGCAGCCAGGGCGGCCAGGGGAATTCACCCCTCCACTTT

clone_size: NA
v_call: TRBV4-2
j_call: TRBJ2-1
d_call: TRBD2
cdr3_aa: CASSQETSGGNEQFF
cdr3_nt: TGTGCCAGCAGCCAAGAGACTAGCGGAGGTAATGAGCAGTTCTTC

clone_size: NA
v_call: TRBV5-1
j_call: TRBJ1-2
d_call: NA
cdr3_aa: CASSLVQTGARGYTF
cdr3_nt: TGCGCCAGCAGCTTGGTCCAAACGGGGGCGCGTGGCTACACCTTC

clone_size: NA
v_call: TRBV11-2
j_call: TRBJ2-6
d_call: TRBD1
cdr3_aa: CASRRSGTGGFGANVLTF
cdr3_nt: TGTGCCAGCAGGCGTTCCGGGACAGGGGGCTTTGGGGCCAACGTCCTGACTTTC

clone_size: NA
v_call: TRBV7-8
j_call: TRBJ1-2
d_call: NA
cdr3_aa: CASTQPSGGQTSSYGYTF
cdr3_nt: TGTGCCAGCACCCAACCAAGTGGGGGGCAGACCTCATCCTATGGCTACACCTTC

clone_size: once
v_call: TRBV19
j_call: TRBJ2-5
d_call: TRBD2
cdr3_aa: CASSAPGTSGKRETQYF
cdr3_nt: TGTGCCAGTAGTGCACCGGGGACTAGCGGGAAACGGGAGACCCAGTACTTC

clone_size: once
v_call: TRBV27
j_call: TRBJ2-1
d_call: TRBD2
cdr3_aa: CASSGTRVSSFEQFF
cdr3_nt: TGTGCCAGCAGCGGGACTAGAGTCAGTTCATTTGAGCAGTTCTTC